This T cell receptor (beta chain) comes out of a study of blood T cell repertoires in COVID-19 (dated by TCRdb to the early 2020s). Some background on the complete study: Collaborator samples came from the United States, Italy and Spain and covered acute and convalescent phases of COVID-19. Samples were obtained from the ongoing ImmuneRACE study (first 160 participants) and from roughly 1,300 subjects provided by 6 global collaborators. A de-identified subject ID, COVID-19 status, age in years and sex were almost always included in the sample metadata. A freely available public database, intended as a resource for researchers studying the immune response to SARS-CoV-2, is where the repertoires were released. The prospective study material was composed of cDNA or gDNA derived from T cells, B-cell-depleted T cells, or PBMCs. HLA class I and class II types, where available, came from metadata supplied by the sample provider rather than from assay-based typing. Subjects who had been exposed to COVID-19, were actively infected with it, or had recovered from it provided the deeply sampled blood TCRbeta repertoires that made up the dataset.

Overall study results and their limits: Clinical and demographic metadata were provided uncurated, with the amount varying by source and participant.

With respect to this clone: What antigen it recognizes has not been identified. Per-base qualities were not stored, and no clone one base away is much larger.

In the germline V gene (reference sequence), CDR1 corresponds to SGHKS and CDR2 to YYEKEE. Inclusive of the bounding cysteine and phenylalanine, the CDR3 is 17 residues long. Solely the CDR3 DNA is kept, with 51 bases framed from the first base. At the junction V is shortened by 2 bases and J by 2 bases; bases outside the gene matches: 7. The collaborating institutions used their own protocols to collect whole blood in K2EDTA tubes. Collaborator samples were shipped for TCRbeta analysis as frozen whole blood, isolated PBMCs, or DNA extracted from either sample type. TCRbeta CDR3 regions were amplified from genomic DNA using the immunoSEQ Assay, a bias-controlled multiplex PCR. The authors' analysis ran thus. Within the assay, amplification of reference gene primers was used to estimate how many nucleated cells each sample contained. To quantify the absolute abundance of each unique TCRbeta CDR3 rearrangement, sequence reads were collapsed and filtered. Productive Simpson clonality was computed per sample as the square root of Simpson's diversity index over productive rearrangements. TCRdb holds this immuneACCESS table with in-frame rearrangements only. Some clones are missing; in checked studies, unresolved V genes explain under half, and the rest has no known cause. V, J and clone size were drawn from that table, and D and trimming were deduced from the DNA. For this sample the table gives roughly 130,000 clones, of which 65% to 80% were detected only once. Of the sample, over 15% falls within the top ten clones.

This TCR was recovered from a man aged 50-59 years with acute or convalescent COVID-19. The V and J genes are TRBV5-5 and TRBJ1-5; 10 nucleotides in the junction match TRBD1. Sequencing used peripheral blood. The DNA reads TGTGCCAGCAGCTTTCAACTAGGACAGGGGGGCAATCAGCCCCAGCATTTT. Its translation reads: CASSFQLGQGGNQPQHF.